The 21 T cell receptor beta chains below come from one sample, sequenced in a study of memory CD8 T cells in hepatitis C reinfection. Only in-frame clones appear in the TCRdb table, and some are missing; sequencing was by immunoSEQ multiplex PCR. The sample lists 45,000 to 65,000 clones, around nine tenths occurring once. Time point in this sample: pre-reinfection, 55 to 20 weeks before reinfection detection. No in vitro expansion preceded TCR sequencing of the sorted cells. The sequencing sample was made of naive CD8+ T cells sorted from blood. The source is a man younger than 35 with hepatitis C virus infection.

The gene calls are TRBV6-5 and TRBJ2-7; possibly TRBD2 for D (6 bases). The V end lost 5 bases, the J end lost 7 bases, and 12 bases lay between the germline ends. The CDR3 totals 12 residues. Germline V CDR1 and CDR2: MNHEY, SVGAGI. The CDR3 region has the DNA TGTGCCAGCAGTCCCGCCGGGGGAGAGCAGTACTTC. Its translation: CASSPAGGEQYF.

This sequence joins TRBV11-3 and TRBJ2-1; 10 bases line up with TRBD1. Germline V gives CDR1 SGHNT, CDR2 YENEEA. V shed 5 bases and J 4 bases; nucleotides not matched to a gene: 8. CDR3 length equals 16 residues. CDR3 in DNA: TGTGCCAGCAGCGCCGGGACAGGGGATTTATACAATGAGCAGTTCTTC. Translating it yields CASSAGTGDLYNEQFF. The variable domain in full, completed from reference TRBV11-3 and TRBJ2-1, reads EAGVVQSPRYKIIEKKQPVAFWCNPISGHNTLYWYLQNLGQGPELLIRYENEEAVDDSQLPKDRFSAERLKGVDSTLKIQPAELGDSAVYLCASSAGTGDLYNEQFFGPGTRLTVL.

This sequence joins TRBV5-4 and TRBJ2-3, with 8 bases fitting TRBD2. Germline CDR1 reads SGHNT; CDR2 reads YYREEE (reference sequence). The CDR3 runs 16 residues. V shed 3 bases, J shed 3 bases, and the junction held 9 bases outside the gene matches. The CDR3 loop reads CASSSGPGGVTDTQYF. The CDR3 bases are TGTGCCAGCAGCTCTGGCCCGGGGGGGGTAACAGATACGCAGTATTTT.

This clone appeared a single time. The rearrangement links TRBV7-9 to TRBJ1-5; 9 bases map to TRBD1. The CDR3 spans 16 residues. Germline-derived CDR1 and CDR2 are SEHNR and FQNEAQ (reference sequence). J was trimmed by 2 bases and V by 4 bases; bases with no gene match: 6. The CDR3 DNA follows: TGTGCCAGCAGCTCGGGACAGGGTAATGGCAATCAGCCCCAGCATTTT. Protein product: CASSSGQGNGNQPQHF.

The CDR3, as DNA: TGTGCCAGTAGCCCGGGACAGGGATCAGGCGAGCAGTACTTC. Translating gives CASSPGQGSGEQYF. This rearrangement joins TRBV19 to TRBJ2-7; 9 bases fit TRBD1. J gave up 6 bases and V 6 bases, and 9 bases lay outside the gene matches. Germline loops: CDR1 LNHDA, CDR2 SQIVND (reference sequence). CDR3 length: 14 amino acids.

This chain joins TRBV7-9 and TRBJ2-5; 9 bases are shared with TRBD1. After removal of 1 base from V and 5 bases from J, the junction contained 8 bases not matched to a gene. CDR1 SEHNR and CDR2 FQNEAQ come from the germline V gene (reference sequence). The CDR3 spans 16 residues. CDR3 DNA sequence: TGTGCCAGCAGCTTAGACACGGGACAGGGTGGGGAGACCCAGTACTTC. Protein sequence: CASSLDTGQGGETQYF.

The chain links TRBV4-1 to TRBJ2-3; 9 bases agree with TRBD2. V gave up 4 bases and J gave up 4 bases; unmatched junction bases: 9. CDR3 length: 16 amino acids. CDR1 is MGHRA, CDR2 YSYEKL, per germline. This CDR3 is CASSPRGSGRADTQYF. The CDR3 bases are TGCGCCAGCAGCCCCCGGGGTAGCGGGAGAGCAGATACGCAGTATTTT.

This chain links TRBV28 with TRBJ2-3; TRBD2 aligns across 9 bases. Losses at the gene ends were 5 bases for V and 1 base for J; bases not matched to a gene: 4. Germline V gene data show CDR1 as MDHEN and CDR2 as SYDVKM. There are 15 residues in the CDR3. CDR3 sequence: CASSLRLAGTDTQYF. The CDR3 region has the DNA TGTGCCAGCAGTCTCAGACTAGCGGGCACAGATACGCAGTATTTT. The whole variable domain, filled in from reference TRBV28 and TRBJ2-3, reads DVKVTQSSRYLVKRTGEKVFLECVQDMDHENMFWYRQDPGLGLRLIYFSYDVKMKEKGDIPEGYSVSREKKERFSLILESASTNQTSMYLCASSLRLAGTDTQYFGPGTRLTVL.

This chain joins TRBV5-1 and TRBJ2-2; maybe TRBD2 (6 bases). This CDR3 is built from 15 residues. Trimming cost V 3 bases and J 6 bases, with 15 bases left between them. Looked up from germline, CDR1 is SGHRS and CDR2 is YFSETQ. DNA for the CDR3: TGCGCCAGCAGCTCGATAGCGGTTTACTCCGGGGAGCTGTTTTTT. Translated, it gives CASSSIAVYSGELFF.

The V and J genes are TRBV7-9 and TRBJ1-6; 8 nucleotides line up with TRBD1. Germline V gives CDR1 SEHNR, CDR2 FQNEAQ (reference sequence). This CDR3 contains 14 residues. Trimming at V came to 5 bases and at J to 8 bases, leaving 5 bases not matched to a gene. Written as DNA, the CDR3 is TGTGCCAGCAGCACCGGACAGGGCGATTCACCCCTCCACTTT. Translation: CASSTGQGDSPLHF.

The chain recombines TRBV14 with TRBJ2-3, with D tentatively TRBD2 (7 bases). Trimming removed 0 bases at V and 2 bases at J, with 18 bases between. Germline lookup yields CDR1 SGHDN and CDR2 FVKESK. CDR3 length: 18 amino acids. The CDR3 DNA sequence: TGTGCCAGCAGCCAAGATTGGGGGGGCTCCTTTCACACAGATACGCAGTATTTT. Translation gives CASSQDWGGSFHTDTQYF.

This clone showed up just once. This chain links TRBV7-6 with TRBJ2-5, with 9 bases lining up with TRBD2. Germline CDR1 reads SGHVS; CDR2 reads FNYEAQ. This CDR3 is 16 amino acids long. The V gene end was trimmed by 2 bases and the J gene end by 5 bases; junction bases not matched to a gene: 9. The DNA of the CDR3 is TGTGCCAGCAGCTTATTCGGCGGGGGGGTTGAGGAGACCCAGTACTTC. This sequence encodes CASSLFGGGVEETQYF.

The CDR3 coding sequence is TGTGCCAGCAGCTTAGCGTCGGGACTAGCTCACGAGCAGTACTTC. As protein: CASSLASGLAHEQYF. The chain carries TRBV7-9 and TRBJ2-7; 9 positions match TRBD2. CDR1 is SEHNR, CDR2 FQNEAQ, per germline (reference sequence). CDR3 length equals 15 residues. With 0 bases clipped from V and 5 bases from J, the junction kept 5 bases outside the gene matches.

This chain uses TRBV6-1 with TRBJ2-3; TRBD1 matches at 7 bases. This CDR3 is 14 amino acids long. The germline V gene has CDR1 MNHNS and CDR2 SASEGT. V lost 5 bases and J lost 3; bases outside the gene matches: 5. The CDR3 DNA is TGTGCCAGCAGTACCTACAGGGGTACAGATACGCAGTATTTT. This encodes CASSTYRGTDTQYF.

The chain combines TRBV27 with TRBJ2-3; a weak D match, TRBD1 (5 bases). Germline V gene sequence: CDR1 MNHEY, CDR2 SMNVEV (reference sequence). The CDR3 sequence is 14 residues long. V lost 6 bases to trimming and J lost 1 base, with 11 bases between them. The CDR3 sequence is CASSNLGGTDTQYF. The DNA of the CDR3 is TGTGCCAGCAGCAACTTAGGGGGCACAGATACGCAGTATTTT.

V usage is TRBV9 and J usage is TRBJ2-5, with 8 bases fitting TRBD1. The V gene's germline CDR1 is SGDLS and CDR2 YYNGEE. The CDR3 consists of 15 residues. The V gene end was trimmed by 4 bases and the J gene end by 1 base; junction bases not matched to a gene: 6. The CDR3 spells CASSPRDRLQETQYF. In nucleotides, the CDR3 is TGTGCCAGCAGCCCTCGGGACAGGCTCCAAGAGACCCAGTACTTC. Based on the CDR3 plus reference TRBV9 and TRBJ2-5, the full variable domain is DSGVTQTPKHLITATGQRVTLRCSPRSGDLSVYWYQQSLDQGLQFLIQYYNGEERAKGNILERFSAQQFPDLHSELNLSSLELGDSALYFCASSPRDRLQETQYFGPGTRLLVL.

Concerning this clone itself: A far larger clone is one nucleotide away, so this likely arose from a read error. The chain uses TRBV5-1 and TRBJ1-1, with a tentative D call TRBD1 (6 bases). The CDR3 is made up of 13 amino acids. Germline V lookup: CDR1 SGHRS, CDR2 YFSETQ. With 4 bases removed from V and 1 base from J, the gap between germline ends came to 8 bases. CDR3 amino acids: CASSPTGNTEAFF. In DNA form, the CDR3 reads TGCGCCAGCAGCCCGACAGGGAACACTGAAGCTTTCTTT.

The rearrangement links TRBV13 to TRBJ1-2; a weak D match, TRBD1 (6 bases). The CDR3 length is 14 residues. Trimming stripped 3 bases from V and 1 base from J, with 9 bases between. The germline V gene has CDR1 PRHDT and CDR2 FYEKMQ (reference sequence). CDR3 DNA sequence: TGTGCCAGCAGCTTCGGGACAAATAACTATGGCTACACCTTC. This encodes CASSFGTNNYGYTF.

The chain joins TRBV5-4 to TRBJ1-2; D possibly corresponds to TRBD1 (6 bases). Trimming cost V 4 bases and J 4 bases, with 17 bases left between them. Germline V gene lookup returns CDR1 SGHNT and CDR2 YYREEE (reference sequence). CDR3 length: 15 residues. This CDR3 reads CASSDAAGDRYGYTF. CDR3 DNA sequence: TGTGCCAGCAGCGACGCGGCAGGGGATCGCTATGGCTACACCTTC.

This rearrangement joins TRBV29-1 to TRBJ2-2, with D maybe TRBD1 (5 bases). CDR1 SQVTM and CDR2 ANQGSEA come from the germline V gene. V dropped 3 bases and J dropped 6 bases, with 8 bases sitting between them. CDR3 length equals 12 residues. The CDR3, as DNA: TGCAGCGTTGATGCAGGGCCCGGGGAGCTGTTTTTT. It specifies CSVDAGPGELFF.

The CDR3, as DNA: TGTGCCTGGAGTCCAGCGGGGGACTACGAGCAGTACGTC. Translated: CAWSPAGDYEQYV. V and J are TRBV30 and TRBJ2-7, with 8 positions matching TRBD2. CDR1 and CDR2 from the germline V gene are GTSNPN and SVGIG (reference sequence). Trimming at V came to 2 bases and at J to 3 bases, leaving 3 bases not matched to a gene. CDR3 length: 13 residues.